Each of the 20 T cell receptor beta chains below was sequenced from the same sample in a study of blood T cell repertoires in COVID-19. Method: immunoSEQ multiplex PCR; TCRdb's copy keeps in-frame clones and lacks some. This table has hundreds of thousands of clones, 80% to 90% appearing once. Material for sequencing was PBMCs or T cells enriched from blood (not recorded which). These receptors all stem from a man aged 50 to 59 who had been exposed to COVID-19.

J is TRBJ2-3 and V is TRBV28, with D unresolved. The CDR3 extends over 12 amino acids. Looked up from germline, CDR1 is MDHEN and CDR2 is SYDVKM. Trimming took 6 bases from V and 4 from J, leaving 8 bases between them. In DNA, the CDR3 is TGTGCCAGCAGGAACTTGGCAGATACGCAGTATTTT. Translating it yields CASRNLADTQYF.

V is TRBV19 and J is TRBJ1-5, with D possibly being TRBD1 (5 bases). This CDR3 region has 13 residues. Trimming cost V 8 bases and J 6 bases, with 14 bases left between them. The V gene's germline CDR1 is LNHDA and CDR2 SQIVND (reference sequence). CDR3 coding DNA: TGTGCCAGTCATGACAGTTATCGTCAGCCCCAGCATTTT. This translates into CASHDSYRQPQHF.

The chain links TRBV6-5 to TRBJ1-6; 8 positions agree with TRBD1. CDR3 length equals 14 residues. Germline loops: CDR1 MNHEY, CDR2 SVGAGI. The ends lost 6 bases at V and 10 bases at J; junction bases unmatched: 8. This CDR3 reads CASRDRGSRSPLHF. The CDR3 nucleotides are TGTGCCAGCAGAGACAGGGGAAGTCGCTCACCCCTCCACTTT.

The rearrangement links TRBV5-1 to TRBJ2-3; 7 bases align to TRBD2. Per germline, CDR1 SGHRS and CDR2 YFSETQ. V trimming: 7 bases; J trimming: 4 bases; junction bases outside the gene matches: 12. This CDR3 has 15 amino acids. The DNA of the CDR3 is TGCGCCAGCCTTTCCGGCGGGAGCAGGTCAGATACGCAGTATTTT. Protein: CASLSGGSRSDTQYF.

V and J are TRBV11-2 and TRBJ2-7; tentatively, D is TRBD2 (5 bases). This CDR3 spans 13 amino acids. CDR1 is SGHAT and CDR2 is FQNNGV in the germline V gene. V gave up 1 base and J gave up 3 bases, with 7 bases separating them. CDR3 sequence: CASSLVASYEQYF. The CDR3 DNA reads TGTGCCAGCAGCTTAGTAGCGAGCTACGAGCAGTACTTC. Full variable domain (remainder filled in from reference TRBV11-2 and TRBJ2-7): EAGVAQSPRYKIIEKRQSVAFWCNPISGHATLYWYQQILGQGPKLLIQFQNNGVVDDSQLPKDRFSAERLKGVDSTLKIQPAKLEDSAVYLCASSLVASYEQYFGPGTRLTVT.

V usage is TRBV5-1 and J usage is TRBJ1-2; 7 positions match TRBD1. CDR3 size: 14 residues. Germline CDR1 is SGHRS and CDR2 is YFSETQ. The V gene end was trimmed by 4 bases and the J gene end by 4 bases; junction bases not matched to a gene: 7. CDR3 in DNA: TGCGCCAGCAGCCCGCTGACAGGGCCCTATGGCTACACCTTC. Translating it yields CASSPLTGPYGYTF.

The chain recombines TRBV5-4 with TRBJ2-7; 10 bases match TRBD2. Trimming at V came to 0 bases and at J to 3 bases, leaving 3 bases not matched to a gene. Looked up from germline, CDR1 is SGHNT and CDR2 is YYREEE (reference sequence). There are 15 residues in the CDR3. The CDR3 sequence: CASSLGTSGHYEQYF. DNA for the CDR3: TGTGCCAGCAGCTTGGGGACTAGCGGCCACTACGAGCAGTACTTC. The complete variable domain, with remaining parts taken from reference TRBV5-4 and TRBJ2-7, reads ETGVTQSPTHLIKTRGQQVTLRCSSQSGHNTVSWYQQALGQGPQFIFQYYREEENGRGNFPPRFSGLQFPNYSSELNVNALELDDSALYLCASSLGTSGHYEQYFGPGTRLTVT.

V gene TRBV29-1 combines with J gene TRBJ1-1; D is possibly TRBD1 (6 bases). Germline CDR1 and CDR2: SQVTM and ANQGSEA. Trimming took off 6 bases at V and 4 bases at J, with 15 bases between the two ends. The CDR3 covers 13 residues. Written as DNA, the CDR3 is TGCAGCGTGAACCCCACAGGGAGCACTGAAGCTTTCTTT. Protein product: CSVNPTGSTEAFF.

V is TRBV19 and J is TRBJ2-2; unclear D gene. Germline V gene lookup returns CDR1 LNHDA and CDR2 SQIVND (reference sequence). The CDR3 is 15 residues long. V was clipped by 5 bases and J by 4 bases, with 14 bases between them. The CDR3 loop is CASSSLAFSTGELFF. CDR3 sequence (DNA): TGTGCCAGTAGTTCCTTAGCATTCAGCACCGGGGAGCTGTTTTTT. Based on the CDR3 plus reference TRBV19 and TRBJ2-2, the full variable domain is DGGITQSPKYLFRKEGQNVTLSCEQNLNHDAMYWYRQDPGQGLRLIYYSQIVNDFQKGDIAEGYSVSREKKESFPLTVTSAQKNPTAFYLCASSSLAFSTGELFFGEGSRLTVL.

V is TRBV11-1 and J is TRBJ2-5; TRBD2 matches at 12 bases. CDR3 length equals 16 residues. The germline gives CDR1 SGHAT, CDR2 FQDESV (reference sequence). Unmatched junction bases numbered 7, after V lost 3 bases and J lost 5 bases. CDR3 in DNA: TGTGCCAGCAGCTTTACTAGCGGGGGGCTCAGTGAGACCCAGTACTTC. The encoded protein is CASSFTSGGLSETQYF.

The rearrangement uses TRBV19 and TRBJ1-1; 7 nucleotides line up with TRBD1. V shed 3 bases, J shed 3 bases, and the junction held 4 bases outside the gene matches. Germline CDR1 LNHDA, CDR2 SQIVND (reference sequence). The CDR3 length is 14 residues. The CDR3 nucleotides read TGTGCCAGTAGTATTAGGGACAGCTACACTGAAGCTTTCTTT. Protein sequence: CASSIRDSYTEAFF.

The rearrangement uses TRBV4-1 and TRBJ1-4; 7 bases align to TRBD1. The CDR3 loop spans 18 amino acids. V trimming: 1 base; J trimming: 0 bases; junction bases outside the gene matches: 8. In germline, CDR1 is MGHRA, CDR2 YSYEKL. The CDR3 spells CASSQVRDSAATNEKLFF. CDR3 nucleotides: TGCGCCAGCAGCCAAGTCCGGGACAGCGCCGCAACTAATGAAAAACTGTTTTTT.

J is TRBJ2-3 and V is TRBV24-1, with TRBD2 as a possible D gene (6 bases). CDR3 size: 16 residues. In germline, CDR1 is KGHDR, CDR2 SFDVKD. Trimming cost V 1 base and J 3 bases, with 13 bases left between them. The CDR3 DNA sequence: TGTGCCACCAGTGATTTTACACGGGGGATGACAGATACGCAGTATTTT. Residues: CATSDFTRGMTDTQYF.

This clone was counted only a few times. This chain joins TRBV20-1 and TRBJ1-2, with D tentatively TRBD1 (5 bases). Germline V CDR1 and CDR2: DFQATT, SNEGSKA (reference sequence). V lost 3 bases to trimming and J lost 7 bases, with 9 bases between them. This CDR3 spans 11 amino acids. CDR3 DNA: TGCAGTGCTAGTTCCGGGGGTGGCTACACCTTC. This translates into CSASSGGGYTF.

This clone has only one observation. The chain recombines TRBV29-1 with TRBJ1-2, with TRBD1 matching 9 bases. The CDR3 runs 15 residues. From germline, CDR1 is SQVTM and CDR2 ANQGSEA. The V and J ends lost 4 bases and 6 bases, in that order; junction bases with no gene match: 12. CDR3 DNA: TGCAGCGTTGGAGACCCGGACAGGGGTTTAAATGGCTACACCTTC. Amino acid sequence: CSVGDPDRGLNGYTF. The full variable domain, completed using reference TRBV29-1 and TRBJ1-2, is SAVISQKPSRDICQRGTSLTIQCQVDSQVTMMFWYRQQPGQSLTLIATANQGSEATYESGFVIDKFPISRPNLTFSTLTVSNMSPEDSSIYLCSVGDPDRGLNGYTFGSGTRLTVV.

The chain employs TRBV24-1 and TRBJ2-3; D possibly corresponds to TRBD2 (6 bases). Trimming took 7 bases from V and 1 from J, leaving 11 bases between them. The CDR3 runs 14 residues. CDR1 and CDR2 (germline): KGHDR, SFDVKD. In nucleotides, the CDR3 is TGTGCCACCAGCGCGGGGCAGGGCACAGATACGCAGTATTTT. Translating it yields CATSAGQGTDTQYF.

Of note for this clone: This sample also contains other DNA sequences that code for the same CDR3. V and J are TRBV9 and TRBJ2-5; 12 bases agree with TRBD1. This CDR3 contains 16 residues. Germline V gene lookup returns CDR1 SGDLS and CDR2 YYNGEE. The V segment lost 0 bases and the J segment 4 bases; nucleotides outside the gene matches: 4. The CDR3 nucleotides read TGTGCCAGCAGCGTAGCGGGGACAGGGGGCGGAGAGACCCAGTACTTC. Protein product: CASSVAGTGGGETQYF.

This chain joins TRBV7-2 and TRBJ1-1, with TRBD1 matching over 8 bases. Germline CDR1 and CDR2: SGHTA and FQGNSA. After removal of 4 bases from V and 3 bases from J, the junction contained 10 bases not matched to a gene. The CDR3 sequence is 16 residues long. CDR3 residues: CASSWDRTGRHTEAFF. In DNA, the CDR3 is TGTGCCAGCAGCTGGGACAGGACAGGGAGGCACACTGAAGCTTTCTTT. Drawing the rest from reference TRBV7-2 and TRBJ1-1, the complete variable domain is GAGVSQSPSNKVTEKGKDVELRCDPISGHTALYWYRQSLGQGLEFLIYFQGNSAPDKSGLPSDRFSAERTGGSVSTLTIQRTQQEDSAVYLCASSWDRTGRHTEAFFGQGTRLTVV.

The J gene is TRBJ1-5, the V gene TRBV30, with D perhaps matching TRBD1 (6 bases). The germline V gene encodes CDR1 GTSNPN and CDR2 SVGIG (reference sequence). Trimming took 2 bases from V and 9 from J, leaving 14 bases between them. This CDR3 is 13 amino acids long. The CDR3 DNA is TGTGCCTGGAGTAAAGGGGGTCCTGGGCCCCAGCATTTT. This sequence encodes CAWSKGGPGPQHF.

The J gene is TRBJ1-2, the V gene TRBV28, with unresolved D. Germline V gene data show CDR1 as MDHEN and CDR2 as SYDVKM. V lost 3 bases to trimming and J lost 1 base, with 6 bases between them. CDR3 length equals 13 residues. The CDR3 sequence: CASSLAGNYGYTF. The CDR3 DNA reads TGTGCCAGCAGTTTGGCGGGTAACTATGGCTACACCTTC.